Below are 21 T cell receptor beta chains sequenced from a single sample in a study of T cell clonotyping in hematopoietic cell transplantation. Produced via immunoSEQ multiplex PCR; TCRdb's table is partial and in-frame only. This sample carries about 7,200 clones, approximately 96% of them seen once, and the ten largest clones take 0.45%. The source material was PBMCs, sampled 30 days after allogeneic stem cell transplant. Every receptor here comes from a male patient between 40 and 50 years old who had an allogeneic stem cell transplant from a related donor, so the T cells may come from the graft donor. Some clones in this sample may be carry-over from other donors' samples.

CDR3 amino acids: CASSASGGGFSSYNEQFF. The CDR3, as DNA: TGTGCCAGCAGTGCTAGCGGGGGGGGTTTTAGCTCCTACAATGAGCAGTTCTTC. The chain couples TRBV6-1 to TRBJ2-1; 12 bases line up with TRBD2. V trimming: 4 bases; J trimming: 0 bases; junction bases outside the gene matches: 7. CDR1 MNHNS and CDR2 SASEGT come from the germline V gene. The CDR3 sequence is 18 residues long.

V usage is TRBV11-2 and J usage is TRBJ1-6; unclear D gene. CDR1 is SGHAT, CDR2 FQNNGV, per germline. The V end lost 5 bases, the J end lost 10 bases, and 12 bases lay between the germline ends. The CDR3 totals 13 residues. CDR3 coding DNA: TGTGCCAGCAGCCTGCAAGAGGGATCACCCCTCCACTTT. It specifies CASSLQEGSPLHF.

The rearrangement uses TRBV28 and TRBJ1-4, with D unclear. Germline CDR1 is MDHEN and CDR2 is SYDVKM. Trimming took 5 bases from V and 13 from J, leaving 14 bases between them. The CDR3 consists of 12 residues. DNA for the CDR3: TGTGCCAGCAGTCTAGACCCTCGAACACTGTTTTTT. Protein sequence: CASSLDPRTLFF.

The chain joins TRBV6-1 to TRBJ1-5; perhaps TRBD1 as D (6 bases). This CDR3 has 15 amino acids. Germline CDR1 reads MNHNS; CDR2 reads SASEGT. V was trimmed by 6 bases and J by 0 bases, leaving 12 bases between them. This chain's CDR3 is CASRRGAGSNQPQHF. As DNA, the CDR3 is TGTGCCAGCAGGCGGGGGGCCGGTAGCAATCAGCCCCAGCATTTT.

The CDR3 DNA reads TGTGCCAGCAGTTGGGAGAGCCTGGTCGGGGAGCTGTTTTTT. Amino acids: CASSWESLVGELFF. V and J are TRBV6-5 and TRBJ2-2; D is perhaps TRBD2 (5 bases). Trimming left V 4 bases short and J 7 bases short, with 13 bases between. CDR3 length: 14 residues. Germline V lookup: CDR1 MNHEY, CDR2 SVGAGI.

V and J are TRBV5-4 and TRBJ1-2; 8 bases map to TRBD1. The CDR3 consists of 14 residues. J was trimmed by 0 bases and V by 2 bases; bases with no gene match: 0. Germline V lookup: CDR1 SGHNT, CDR2 YYREEE (reference sequence). The CDR3 coding sequence is TGTGCCAGCAGCTTACAGGGGGCTAACTATGGCTACACCTTC. Translation: CASSLQGANYGYTF.

The table lists this clone with a count of one. The chain is built from TRBV7-9 and TRBJ2-3; the D gene is possibly TRBD2 (6 bases). V dropped 4 bases and J dropped 4 bases, with 6 bases sitting between them. The germline V gene encodes CDR1 SEHNR and CDR2 FQNEAQ (reference sequence). The CDR3 spans 12 residues. The DNA of the CDR3 is TGTGCCAGCAGCTCGGGGGCAGATACGCAGTATTTT. Translating it yields CASSSGADTQYF.

This clone was seen just once. The V gene is TRBV6-1, the J gene TRBJ1-2; the D gene is possibly TRBD1 (5 bases). This CDR3 comprises 13 residues. V was pared by 6 bases and J by 4 bases, with 12 bases between. CDR1 is MNHNS, CDR2 SASEGT, per germline. CDR3 DNA sequence: TGTGCCAGCAGCCCCTCAGGGTTCTATGGCTACACCTTC. As protein: CASSPSGFYGYTF.

The chain links TRBV19 to TRBJ2-7, with a weak D call TRBD1 (6 bases). Germline-derived CDR1 and CDR2 are LNHDA and SQIVND (reference sequence). This CDR3 is built from 15 residues. The germline V and J ends were trimmed by 4 bases and 3 bases, with 16 bases remaining between them. The CDR3 DNA reads TGTGCCAGTAGTACCGCCGGGACACATAACTACGAGCAGTACTTC. It yields the protein CASSTAGTHNYEQYF. Full variable domain (rest looked up from reference TRBV19 and TRBJ2-7): DGGITQSPKYLFRKEGQNVTLSCEQNLNHDAMYWYRQDPGQGLRLIYYSQIVNDFQKGDIAEGYSVSREKKESFPLTVTSAQKNPTAFYLCASSTAGTHNYEQYFGPGTRLTVT.

This clone was seen once. J is TRBJ2-2 and V is TRBV7-6; 12 nucleotides align to TRBD1. Looked up from germline, CDR1 is SGHVS and CDR2 is FNYEAQ. V lost 2 bases, J lost 5 bases, and 6 bases stayed unmatched. CDR3 length: 17 amino acids. The CDR3 DNA follows: TGTGCCAGCAGCTTATTTTGGGACAGGGGGCGGACCGGGGAGCTGTTTTTT. The encoded protein is CASSLFWDRGRTGELFF. Together with reference TRBV7-6 and TRBJ2-2, the CDR3 gives the full variable domain: GAGVSQSPRYKVTKRGQDVALRCDPISGHVSLYWYRQALGQGPEFLTYFNYEAQQDKSGLPNDRFSAERPEGSISTLTIQRTEQRDSAMYRCASSLFWDRGRTGELFFGEGSRLTVL.

This chain uses TRBV7-9 with TRBJ2-1; 12 bases are shared with TRBD2. CDR1 is SEHNR, CDR2 FQNEAQ, per germline (reference sequence). CDR3 size: 17 residues. The junction had 8 bases not matched to a gene; V was cut back by 1 base and J by 7 bases. This CDR3 is CASSLVGSGLAGNEQFF. For the CDR3, the DNA is TGTGCCAGCAGCTTAGTTGGTAGCGGACTAGCGGGAAATGAGCAGTTCTTC. Full variable domain (rest looked up from reference TRBV7-9 and TRBJ2-1): DTGVSQNPRHKITKRGQNVTFRCDPISEHNRLYWYRQTLGQGPEFLTYFQNEAQLEKSRLLSDRFSAERPKGSFSTLEIQRTEQGDSAMYLCASSLVGSGLAGNEQFFGPGTRLTVL.

The J gene is TRBJ1-1, the V gene TRBV30; a weak D match, TRBD1 (6 bases). Germline V gene data show CDR1 as GTSNPN and CDR2 as SVGIG (reference sequence). This CDR3 contains 12 residues. V lost 2 bases to trimming and J lost 10 bases, with 14 bases between them. Here the CDR3 reads CAWSPGAGLAFF. The CDR3, as DNA: TGTGCCTGGAGTCCAGGGGCGGGTTTAGCTTTCTTT.

The V and J genes are TRBV7-8 and TRBJ1-1; a weak D match, TRBD1 (5 bases). Germline CDR1 and CDR2: SGHVS and FQNEAQ. The CDR3 is 13 amino acids. V gave up 4 bases and J gave up 2 bases, with 8 bases separating them. CDR3 DNA sequence: TGTGCCAGCAGCTCCCAGGGAAACACTGAAGCTTTCTTT. Translated: CASSSQGNTEAFF.

V is TRBV28 and J is TRBJ1-5; D gene unclear. This CDR3 has 14 amino acids. Germline V CDR1 and CDR2: MDHEN, SYDVKM. V lost 6 bases to trimming and J lost 4 bases, with 13 bases between them. This chain's CDR3 is CASRKPVGNQPQHF. CDR3 nucleotide sequence: TGTGCCAGCAGGAAGCCAGTCGGGAATCAGCCCCAGCATTTT.

This rearrangement joins TRBV4-3 to TRBJ1-2; D not resolved. This CDR3 is built from 16 residues. The V and J ends lost 0 bases and 8 bases respectively, with 19 bases between them. Germline CDR1 LGHNA, CDR2 YSLEER. CDR3 DNA sequence: TGCGCCAGCAGCCAAGAGTCTTACCGGGGTAGTGGGGGCTACACCTTC. Protein sequence: CASSQESYRGSGGYTF.

This chain links TRBV25-1 with TRBJ2-1; 10 bases are a match to TRBD1. V dropped 3 bases and J dropped 6; count of bases not matched to a gene: 5. The length of the CDR3 is 15 residues. Germline V CDR1 and CDR2: MGHDK, SYGVNS. CDR3 amino acids: CASSDVGDRGNEQFF. In nucleotides, the CDR3 is TGTGCCAGCAGTGATGTAGGGGACAGGGGCAATGAGCAGTTCTTC. The whole variable domain, filled in from reference TRBV25-1 and TRBJ2-1, reads EADIYQTPRYLVIGTGKKITLECSQTMGHDKMYWYQQDPGMELHLIHYSYGVNSTEKGDLSSESTVSRIRTEHFPLTLESARPSHTSQYLCASSDVGDRGNEQFFGPGTRLTVL.

The chain combines TRBV5-1 with TRBJ2-2, with 9 positions matching TRBD1. The CDR3 has 15 amino acids. The junction had 3 bases not matched to a gene; V was cut back by 4 bases and J by 2 bases. In germline, CDR1 is SGHRS, CDR2 YFSETQ. CDR3 loop: CASSVGQGNTGELFF. In DNA, the CDR3 is TGCGCCAGCAGCGTGGGACAGGGTAACACCGGGGAGCTGTTTTTT. The full variable domain, in which reference TRBV5-1 and TRBJ2-2 provide the parts outside the CDR3, is KAGVTQTPRYLIKTRGQQVTLSCSPISGHRSVSWYQQTPGQGLQFLFEYFSETQRNKGNFPGRFSGRQFSNSRSEMNVSTLELGDSALYLCASSVGQGNTGELFFGEGSRLTVL.

This chain links TRBV7-9 with TRBJ2-3, with D uncertain. The V and J ends lost 6 bases and 0 bases respectively, with 13 bases between them. The CDR3 runs to 15 residues. Germline CDR1 SEHNR, CDR2 FQNEAQ (reference sequence). CDR3 bases: TGTGCCAGCAGACCCCAGTCTACGAGCACAGATACGCAGTATTTT. It specifies CASRPQSTSTDTQYF.

J is TRBJ1-6 and V is TRBV7-2; 7 nucleotides line up with TRBD1. Germline V CDR1 and CDR2: SGHTA, FQGNSA. CDR3 length equals 15 residues. After removal of 5 bases from V and 3 bases from J, the junction contained 4 bases not matched to a gene. The CDR3 sequence is CASSPTGVYNSPLHF. CDR3 DNA: TGTGCCAGCAGCCCAACAGGGGTCTATAATTCACCCCTCCACTTT.

The chain couples TRBV7-2 to TRBJ1-2; D might be TRBD1 (5 bases). The length of the CDR3 is 15 residues. CDR1 and CDR2 (germline): SGHTA, FQGNSA. V lost 5 bases, J lost 1 base, and 14 bases lay in between. CDR3: CASSLSIRDNYGYTF. CDR3 DNA sequence: TGTGCCAGCAGCCTCTCCATCAGGGATAACTATGGCTACACCTTC.

This rearrangement joins TRBV4-1 to TRBJ1-1, with TRBD1 identical over 8 bases. Germline-derived CDR1 and CDR2 are MGHRA and YSYEKL. V lost 1 base, J lost 1 base, and 5 bases stayed unmatched. The CDR3 is 16 residues long. In nucleotides, the CDR3 is TGCGCCAGCAGCCAAGCTCTAACAGGGGGGAACACTGAAGCTTTCTTT. The encoded protein is CASSQALTGGNTEAFF.